This T cell receptor beta chain was documented in a study of shared clonotypes between healthy human individuals. Study context: Per donor, CD8 memory used one plate, CD8 naive used two, CD4 memory used three and CD4 naive used three.

As regards this clone: Its matching antigen is unknown.

Sequencing was performed with immunoSEQ multiplex PCR; in TCRdb, only in-frame clones are kept and a portion is missing. The profile shows approximately 1.4 million clones, 95% to 99% of them singletons. Study-wide findings and caveats: Non-shared clonotypes displayed generation probabilities falling below those of clonotypes present in all four donors.

The CDR3 has 12 residues. Per germline, CDR1 KGHSH and CDR2 LQKENI. Trimming removed 2 bases from V and 8 bases from J, with 6 bases in between. The clonotype was recovered from a man younger than 40 in good health. The sequencing input was naive CD4+ T cells sorted from blood. Subset of the sample: CD45RA+ positively selected. This chain joins TRBV18 and TRBJ1-4; D unresolved. The CDR3 loop reads CASSPNREKLFF. In DNA, the CDR3 is TGTGCCAGCTCACCAAACCGAGAAAAACTGTTTTTT.